The 25 T cell receptor beta chains reported below all come from one sample, sequenced in a study of shared clonotypes between healthy human individuals. Using immunoSEQ multiplex PCR, the repertoire was profiled, and TCRdb retains in-frame clones only, with some absent. The repertoire holds 550,000 to 600,000 clones, around 78% seen once, with around 13% in the top ten. Sample: PBMCs. Source of these receptors: a woman in her 40s in good health. Some clones in this sample may be carry-over from other donors' samples.

The chain is built from TRBV19 and TRBJ2-7; D might be TRBD1 or TRBD2, each matching 6 bases. There are 15 residues in the CDR3. In germline, CDR1 is LNHDA, CDR2 SQIVND (reference sequence). V was shortened by 4 bases and J by 3 bases, with 16 bases between the two germline ends. CDR3 in amino acids: CASSTGDAGYYEQYF. For the CDR3, the DNA is TGTGCCAGTAGTACAGGGGACGCGGGATACTACGAGCAGTACTTC.

The chain combines TRBV7-8 with TRBJ2-1, with D perhaps being TRBD1 or TRBD2 (6 bases each). V was cut by 8 bases and J by 5 bases, with 10 bases left in between. Germline V gene lookup returns CDR1 SGHVS and CDR2 FQNEAQ. This CDR3 is 12 amino acids long. In DNA, the CDR3 is TGTGCCAGCGGGGGGCCAGACAATGAGCAGTTCTTC. It specifies CASGGPDNEQFF.

This rearrangement joins TRBV7-3 to TRBJ1-4; tentative D call: TRBD1 (5 bases). Germline CDR1 SGHTA, CDR2 FQGTGA. The CDR3 spans 15 residues. V lost 0 bases and J 5 bases, leaving 10 bases between the germline ends. This chain's CDR3 is CASSLTPEGNEKLFF. In DNA form, the CDR3 reads TGTGCCAGCAGCTTAACGCCCGAGGGGAATGAAAAACTGTTTTTT.

The chain joins TRBV27 to TRBJ1-2; 7 bases agree with TRBD1. Germline CDR1 reads MNHEY; CDR2 reads SMNVEV (reference sequence). The CDR3 is made up of 13 amino acids. J was trimmed by 7 bases and V by 5 bases; bases with no gene match: 7. In DNA, the CDR3 is TGTGCCAGCAGTAACAGGGGAGAGGGTGGCTACACCTTC. The encoded protein is CASSNRGEGGYTF.

This clone was seen only a few times. This chain joins TRBV4-2 and TRBJ2-2; no clear D gene. The V gene's germline CDR1 is LGHNA and CDR2 YNFKEQ. CDR3 size: 16 residues. Trimming pared 2 bases from V and 0 bases from J, leaving 10 bases between. This CDR3 reads CASSQSLRSNTGELFF. Written as DNA, the CDR3 is TGTGCCAGCAGCCAATCCCTCAGGTCGAACACCGGGGAGCTGTTTTTT.

The chain recombines TRBV30 with TRBJ2-1, with D unclear. V was trimmed by 0 bases and J by 2 bases, leaving 14 bases between them. Germline V gives CDR1 GTSNPN, CDR2 SVGIG (reference sequence). The CDR3 spans 16 residues. The CDR3 DNA reads as TGTGCCTGGAGTGTAGTAGGGCAGGTAACCTACAATGAGCAGTTCTTC. It encodes CAWSVVGQVTYNEQFF. Complete variable domain (other parts from reference TRBV30 and TRBJ2-1): SQTIHQWPATLVQPVGSPLSLECTVEGTSNPNLYWYRQAAGRGLQLLFYSVGIGQISSEVPQNLSASRPQDRQFILSSKKLLLSDSGFYLCAWSVVGQVTYNEQFFGPGTRLTVL.

The chain joins TRBV7-2 to TRBJ2-3, with D perhaps matching TRBD1 (6 bases). Between the trimmed V and J ends, which lost 5 bases and 5 bases, there was a span of 14 bases. The CDR3 sequence is 14 residues long. Germline V gene data show CDR1 as SGHTA and CDR2 as FQGNSA. DNA of the CDR3: TGTGCCAGCAGCCCGGGACAAGTAATAGATACGCAGTATTTT. It is translated as CASSPGQVIDTQYF.

The J gene is TRBJ1-5, the V gene TRBV28; D ambiguous. Germline V CDR1 and CDR2: MDHEN, SYDVKM. V dropped 6 bases and J dropped 1 base, with 13 bases sitting between them. The CDR3 is 15 amino acids. CDR3 in DNA: TGTGCCAGCAGCCGACCCCCTGGGAGCAATCAGCCCCAGCATTTT. Amino acid sequence: CASSRPPGSNQPQHF.

The chain combines TRBV12-5 with TRBJ2-2; D not resolved. CDR3 size: 14 residues. V was cut by 3 bases and J by 4 bases, with 9 bases left in between. The germline V gene has CDR1 LGHNT and CDR2 FRNRAP. The CDR3 here is CASGLGASTGELFF. The CDR3, as DNA: TGTGCTAGTGGTTTAGGTGCATCCACCGGGGAGCTGTTTTTT.

CDR3 sequence reads: CASSPLGSRAEAFF. Here the CDR3 DNA reads TGTGCCAGCAGTCCGCTAGGTAGTCGGGCTGAAGCTTTCTTT. The gene calls are TRBV14 and TRBJ1-1; D gene uncertain. There are 14 residues in the CDR3. V gave up 6 bases and J gave up 6 bases, with 17 bases separating them. Germline-derived CDR1 and CDR2 are SGHDN and FVKESK.

The gene calls are TRBV25-1 and TRBJ2-3, with D hard to call. Germline assignment: CDR1 MGHDK and CDR2 SYGVNS. The V gene lost 6 bases and the J gene lost 2 bases, with 6 bases spanning the gap. The CDR3 contains 12 residues. As DNA, the CDR3 is TGTGCCAGCAGGGACGACACAGATACGCAGTATTTT. It yields the protein CASRDDTDTQYF. Filled out from reference TRBV25-1 and TRBJ2-3, the complete variable domain reads EADIYQTPRYLVIGTGKKITLECSQTMGHDKMYWYQQDPGMELHLIHYSYGVNSTEKGDLSSESTVSRIRTEHFPLTLESARPSHTSQYLCASRDDTDTQYFGPGTRLTVL.

The V call is TRBV18, the J call TRBJ2-3, with D possibly being TRBD1 (5 bases). This CDR3 is 17 amino acids long. Looked up from germline, CDR1 is KGHSH and CDR2 is LQKENI. V lost 1 base to trimming and J lost 2 bases, with 16 bases between them. The CDR3 spells CASSPRSGREYTDTQYF. The CDR3, as DNA: TGTGCCAGCTCACCACGGTCTGGCAGGGAATACACAGATACGCAGTATTTT.

In this sample, this clone turned up a few times. This sample includes further DNA sequences coding for the same CDR3. V is TRBV12-5 and J is TRBJ2-3; 10 bases fit TRBD2. Per the germline V gene, CDR1 is LGHNT and CDR2 is FRNRAP. Unmatched junction bases numbered 3, after V lost 6 bases and J lost 6 bases. CDR3 length: 13 amino acids. CDR3: CASGLAGSDTQYF. The CDR3 nucleotides are TGTGCTAGTGGACTAGCGGGAAGTGATACGCAGTATTTT.

This chain connects TRBV2 to TRBJ2-7; D gene ambiguous. The V end was cut by 6 bases, the J end by 4 bases, with 10 bases between. The CDR3 is made up of 12 amino acids. Per the germline V gene, CDR1 is SNHLY and CDR2 is FYNNEI. The CDR3 DNA follows: TGTGCCAGCAGCGACCACAGATACGAGCAGTACTTC. Translating gives CASSDHRYEQYF. Complete variable domain (other parts from reference TRBV2 and TRBJ2-7): EPEVTQTPSHQVTQMGQEVILRCVPISNHLYFYWYRQILGQKVEFLVSFYNNEISEKSEIFDDQFSVERPDGSNFTLKIRSTKLEDSAMYFCASSDHRYEQYFGPGTRLTVT.

This chain links TRBV10-3 with TRBJ2-3, with 8 positions matching TRBD2. Germline-derived CDR1 and CDR2 are ENHRY and SYGVKD. Trimming cost V 4 bases and J 4 bases; bases outside gene matches: 4. The CDR3 covers 14 residues. This chain's CDR3 is CAISVLGLADTQYF. Here the CDR3 DNA reads TGTGCCATCAGTGTTTTGGGACTAGCAGATACGCAGTATTTT.

The rearrangement links TRBV10-2 to TRBJ2-3, with 11 nucleotides matching TRBD2. Trimming removed 6 bases from V and 0 bases from J; junction bases left unmatched: 2. CDR1 is WSHSY, CDR2 SAAADI, per germline. This CDR3 has 15 amino acids. CDR3 coding DNA: TGCGCCAGCAGGACTAGCGGGATTAGCACAGATACGCAGTATTTT. Its protein is CASRTSGISTDTQYF.

For the CDR3, the DNA is TGTGCCATCGGACTAGCTGGGGATACGCAGTATTTT. Its protein product is CAIGLAGDTQYF. The genes are TRBV10-3 and TRBJ2-3, with 8 nucleotides matching TRBD2. The J segment lost 6 bases and the V segment lost 8 bases, leaving 4 bases of the junction unmatched. The CDR3 runs to 12 residues. CDR1 is ENHRY, CDR2 SYGVKD, per germline.

In its sample, this clone was seen a few times. The chain uses TRBV6-4 and TRBJ2-1; D assignment may be TRBD1 or TRBD2 (5 bases each). The CDR3 has 14 amino acids. Trimming took 4 bases from V and 4 from J, leaving 11 bases between them. The germline V gene has CDR1 MRHNA and CDR2 SNTAGT. The CDR3: CASSVGTEYNEQFF. The CDR3 DNA is TGTGCCAGCAGTGTGGGGACGGAGTACAATGAGCAGTTCTTC.

This chain uses TRBV28 with TRBJ2-3, with 8 bases aligning to TRBD2. V was clipped by 6 bases and J by 8 bases; unmatched bases: 4. Germline loops: CDR1 MDHEN, CDR2 SYDVKM. The CDR3 has 12 residues. CDR3 nucleotide sequence: TGTGCCAGCAGCCTCGCGGGAGGTACGCAGTATTTT. Its translation is CASSLAGGTQYF. Full variable domain (remainder filled in from reference TRBV28 and TRBJ2-3): DVKVTQSSRYLVKRTGEKVFLECVQDMDHENMFWYRQDPGLGLRLIYFSYDVKMKEKGDIPEGYSVSREKKERFSLILESASTNQTSMYLCASSLAGGTQYFGPGTRLTVL.

The chain is built from TRBV7-2 and TRBJ2-7; D is perhaps TRBD1 (6 bases). V gave up 2 bases and J gave up 2 bases, with 16 bases separating them. This CDR3 is built from 16 residues. Germline loops: CDR1 SGHTA, CDR2 FQGNSA. This CDR3 reads CASSLLPDSSAYEQYF. As DNA, the CDR3 is TGTGCCAGCAGCTTACTACCGGACAGTTCAGCCTACGAGCAGTACTTC. Variable domain in full (rest from reference TRBV7-2 and TRBJ2-7): GAGVSQSPSNKVTEKGKDVELRCDPISGHTALYWYRQSLGQGLEFLIYFQGNSAPDKSGLPSDRFSAERTGGSVSTLTIQRTQQEDSAVYLCASSLLPDSSAYEQYFGPGTRLTVT.

The V gene is TRBV6-5, the J gene TRBJ2-5; TRBD1 agrees at 7 bases. Germline-derived CDR1 and CDR2 are MNHEY and SVGAGI. V was clipped by 6 bases and J by 4 bases; unmatched bases: 5. The CDR3 consists of 13 residues. DNA for the CDR3: TGTGCCAGCAGAAAAGGGGGCGCAGAGACCCAGTACTTC. Translation: CASRKGGAETQYF.

The chain couples TRBV7-2 to TRBJ2-1; TRBD1 aligns across 8 bases. The CDR3 is 18 residues long. Germline CDR1 SGHTA, CDR2 FQGNSA. V lost 0 bases, J lost 3 bases, and 10 bases stayed unmatched. CDR3 nucleotide sequence: TGTGCCAGCAGCTTAGCTGGCGGGACAGGCCTGATCTACAATGAGCAGTTCTTC. Translating gives CASSLAGGTGLIYNEQFF. Complete variable domain (other parts from reference TRBV7-2 and TRBJ2-1): GAGVSQSPSNKVTEKGKDVELRCDPISGHTALYWYRQSLGQGLEFLIYFQGNSAPDKSGLPSDRFSAERTGGSVSTLTIQRTQQEDSAVYLCASSLAGGTGLIYNEQFFGPGTRLTVL.

J is TRBJ1-2 and V is TRBV6-5; 7 nucleotides align to TRBD1. Germline V gene sequence: CDR1 MNHEY, CDR2 SVGAGI. CDR3 length: 14 residues. The V segment lost 5 bases and the J segment 4 bases; nucleotides outside the gene matches: 7. The CDR3 sequence is CASSSRTGLYGYTF. CDR3 nucleotide sequence: TGTGCCAGCAGTAGCCGGACAGGACTCTATGGCTACACCTTC.

As concerns this clone: This likely reflects a read error, since a far larger clone is one base away. The chain has TRBV19 and TRBJ1-5; D gene ambiguous. Germline CDR1 and CDR2: LNHDA and SQIVND (reference sequence). This CDR3 region has 12 residues. V lost 5 bases, J lost 7 bases, and 9 bases lay in between. CDR3 residues: CASSQVGQPQHF. The CDR3 coding sequence is TGTGCCAGTAGTCAGGTCGGCCAGCCCCAGCATTTT.

The rearrangement links TRBV5-1 to TRBJ2-7; TRBD2 matches 9 bases. The V segment lost 4 bases and the J segment 5 bases; nucleotides outside the gene matches: 34. Germline CDR1 reads SGHRS; CDR2 reads YFSETQ. The CDR3 extends over 23 amino acids. CDR3 bases: TGCGCCAGCAGCCCCCCTCCCCCATGGGGGGGGACTTGGCGGGAGGGACGGGACAACGAGCAGTACTTC. Translated, it gives CASSPPPPWGGTWREGRDNEQYF.